These 21 T cell receptor beta chains came from one sample sequenced in a study of shared clonotypes between healthy human individuals. It was CD45RO-negative cells, positively selected for CCR7, that made up naive CD8 cells, with terminally differentiated effector memory CD45RA+ cells excluded. Here immunoSEQ multiplex PCR was the method, and the copy in TCRdb shows in-frame clones only, minus some. The sample shows about 2.1 million clones, approximately 94% of them seen only once. Material: naive CD8+ T cells from PBMCs. These TCRs come from a man aged 18 to 35 in good health. Some clones in this sample may be carry-over from other donors' samples.

The rearrangement joins TRBV11-3 to TRBJ2-5; tentatively, D is TRBD1 (5 bases). Between the trimmed V and J ends, which lost 1 base and 1 base, there was a span of 13 bases. This CDR3 region has 16 residues. Germline CDR1 reads SGHNT; CDR2 reads YENEEA. As DNA, the CDR3 is TGTGCCAGCAGCTTAGGAGCAGGGATGACCCAAGAGACCCAGTACTTC. Its protein product is CASSLGAGMTQETQYF.

This clone was detected only a few times. This chain connects TRBV5-4 to TRBJ2-7, with D possibly being TRBD2 (6 bases). This CDR3 region has 14 residues. Trimming cost V 5 bases and J 2 bases, with 14 bases left between them. Germline V gene lookup returns CDR1 SGHNT and CDR2 YYREEE (reference sequence). Here the CDR3 reads CASRSAGQTYEQYF. As DNA, the CDR3 is TGTGCCAGCAGATCCGCGGGGCAGACCTACGAGCAGTACTTC.

With respect to this clone: The identical CDR3 is also encoded by other nucleotide sequences in the sample. The J gene is TRBJ1-2, the V gene TRBV27; 7 bases fit TRBD1. V gave up 6 bases and J gave up 1 base; unmatched junction bases: 5. Germline lookup yields CDR1 MNHEY and CDR2 SMNVEV (reference sequence). The CDR3 spans 14 residues. The CDR3 loop reads CASSPGTVNYGYTF. The CDR3 DNA reads TGTGCCAGCAGCCCCGGGACAGTTAACTATGGCTACACCTTC.

V and J are TRBV2 and TRBJ2-1; the match to TRBD1 covers 8 bases. Trimming removed 8 bases from V and 7 bases from J; junction bases left unmatched: 22. CDR3 length: 18 residues. Germline V lookup: CDR1 SNHLY, CDR2 FYNNEI. The CDR3 loop is CASFPTGAFKGFGNEQFF. As DNA, the CDR3 is TGTGCCAGCTTTCCGACAGGGGCTTTTAAGGGTTTTGGGAATGAGCAGTTCTTC.

On this clone itself: Other DNA sequences within the sample encode an identical CDR3. This rearrangement joins TRBV29-1 to TRBJ2-7, with 13 bases identical to TRBD2. The CDR3 contains 13 residues. V was pared by 6 bases and J by 4 bases, with 3 bases of the junction left unmatched. Germline CDR1 and CDR2: SQVTM and ANQGSEA. CDR3 amino acids: CSVGLAGEYEQYF. In DNA, the CDR3 is TGCAGCGTCGGACTAGCGGGAGAGTACGAGCAGTACTTC.

The genes are TRBV28 and TRBJ2-7; the match to TRBD1 covers 9 bases. The germline V gene encodes CDR1 MDHEN and CDR2 SYDVKM. The junction had 9 bases not matched to a gene; V was cut back by 2 bases and J by 4 bases. The CDR3 is 16 residues long. The CDR3 is CASSLTGTGYRYEQYF. Here the CDR3 DNA reads TGTGCCAGCAGTTTAACTGGGACAGGGTATCGATACGAGCAGTACTTC.

V and J are TRBV19 and TRBJ2-7; 7 positions match TRBD2. The CDR3 sequence is 14 residues long. V gave up 3 bases and J gave up 6 bases; unmatched junction bases: 8. Germline loops: CDR1 LNHDA, CDR2 SQIVND (reference sequence). The CDR3 DNA reads TGTGCCAGTAGTATCGCGGGGGAGATTCTCGAGCAGTACTTC. Translated: CASSIAGEILEQYF.

Only a few counts were recorded for this clone. This chain joins TRBV30 and TRBJ1-2; D gene uncertain. V lost 2 bases to trimming and J lost 5 bases, with 6 bases between them. CDR1 is GTSNPN and CDR2 is SVGIG in the germline V gene (reference sequence). The CDR3 has 11 residues. CDR3 sequence: CAWSHGYGYTF. CDR3 nucleotide sequence: TGTGCCTGGAGTCACGGGTATGGCTACACCTTC.

This chain uses TRBV28 with TRBJ2-5; no definite D call. Germline loops: CDR1 MDHEN, CDR2 SYDVKM. This CDR3 has 13 residues. Between the trimmed V and J ends, which lost 4 bases and 1 base, there was a span of 7 bases. The CDR3 DNA sequence: TGTGCCAGCAGTTCAGACATCCAAGAGACCCAGTACTTC. This gives the protein CASSSDIQETQYF.

The gene calls are TRBV28 and TRBJ1-5; no definite D call. This CDR3 comprises 16 residues. CDR1 and CDR2 from the germline V gene are MDHEN and SYDVKM. V lost 2 bases and J lost 0, with 11 bases in between. The CDR3 DNA is TGTGCCAGCAGTTTAGGGTCGGGGTATAGCAATCAGCCCCAGCATTTT. Translated, it gives CASSLGSGYSNQPQHF.

The chain joins TRBV15 to TRBJ2-1, with 7 bases matching TRBD1. The germline V gene has CDR1 LNHNV and CDR2 YYDKDF (reference sequence). The CDR3 sequence is 15 residues long. The V and J ends lost 5 bases and 4 bases, in that order; junction bases with no gene match: 8. CDR3 DNA sequence: TGTGCCACCAGCGGTTACAGGGGCCTTTACAATGAGCAGTTCTTC. Its protein is CATSGYRGLYNEQFF.

The V and J genes are TRBV6-1 and TRBJ2-2; D perhaps matches TRBD2 (5 bases). This CDR3 spans 12 amino acids. Germline V lookup: CDR1 MNHNS, CDR2 SASEGT. The V gene lost 7 bases and the J gene lost 6 bases, with 9 bases spanning the gap. The CDR3 loop reads CASTWESGELFF. The CDR3 DNA reads as TGTGCCAGCACCTGGGAGTCCGGGGAGCTGTTTTTT.

The chain is built from TRBV5-6 and TRBJ1-1; TRBD1 is a possible D gene (5 bases). V was shortened by 0 bases and J by 4 bases, with 10 bases between the two germline ends. CDR1 and CDR2 from the germline V gene are SGHDT and YYEEEE. This CDR3 has 14 amino acids. In nucleotides, the CDR3 is TGTGCCAGCAGCTTGGCGGTGGGGGGCACTGAAGCTTTCTTT. Protein: CASSLAVGGTEAFF.

The chain carries TRBV4-3 and TRBJ2-7, with D perhaps assigned TRBD1 or TRBD2 (7 bases each). Trimming left V 1 base short and J 6 bases short, with 13 bases between. This CDR3 region has 14 residues. In germline, CDR1 is LGHNA, CDR2 YSLEER. The CDR3 nucleotides read TGCGCCAGCAGCCAAGGGGGAGGGGGCGGCGAGCAGTACTTC. This sequence encodes CASSQGGGGGEQYF.

This chain joins TRBV7-9 and TRBJ2-7; 10 positions match TRBD2. Per germline, CDR1 SEHNR and CDR2 FQNEAQ (reference sequence). The V and J ends lost 0 bases and 2 bases, in that order; junction bases with no gene match: 7. This CDR3 region has 17 residues. The CDR3 here is CASSLANSGRSPYEQYF. For the CDR3, the DNA is TGTGCCAGCAGCTTAGCGAATAGCGGGAGGTCCCCCTACGAGCAGTACTTC.

V usage is TRBV28 and J usage is TRBJ2-1; 9 nucleotides align to TRBD2. The V segment lost 5 bases and the J segment 3 bases; nucleotides outside the gene matches: 11. CDR1 and CDR2 (germline): MDHEN, SYDVKM. This CDR3 is built from 17 residues. The CDR3 DNA follows: TGTGCCAGCAGTCCCCGGAGACTAGCGGTCGTCTACAATGAGCAGTTCTTC. Its protein product is CASSPRRLAVVYNEQFF.

This clone appeared a single time. Other DNA sequences from this sample encode an identical CDR3 as well. This chain uses TRBV5-1 with TRBJ2-2; D is uncertain. Germline-derived CDR1 and CDR2 are SGHRS and YFSETQ. The length of the CDR3 is 11 residues. V was clipped by 5 bases and J by 1 base, with 0 bases between them. Here the CDR3 reads CASRNTGELFF. Written as DNA, the CDR3 is TGCGCCAGCAGGAACACCGGGGAGCTGTTTTTT.

The chain has TRBV5-1 and TRBJ1-2; TRBD1 matches 10 bases. The CDR3 spans 14 residues. J was trimmed by 8 bases and V by 4 bases; bases with no gene match: 8. The germline gives CDR1 SGHRS, CDR2 YFSETQ. The CDR3 nucleotides read TGCGCCAGCAGCCTCGGGACAGGGGTAAGGGGCTACACCTTC. Amino acid sequence: CASSLGTGVRGYTF.

The chain is built from TRBV14 and TRBJ1-1, with unresolved D. V lost 1 base and J lost 1, with 10 bases in between. In germline, CDR1 is SGHDN, CDR2 FVKESK. CDR3 length: 15 residues. CDR3 region: CASSQGSLPNTEAFF. Written as DNA, the CDR3 is TGTGCCAGCAGCCAAGGGAGCCTCCCGAACACTGAAGCTTTCTTT.

The chain joins TRBV5-1 to TRBJ2-3, with TRBD1 matching 12 bases. CDR3 size: 17 residues. Germline V gives CDR1 SGHRS, CDR2 YFSETQ. The V gene end was trimmed by 1 base and the J gene end by 3 bases; junction bases not matched to a gene: 6. CDR3 DNA sequence: TGCGCCAGCAGCTTGAGAGGGACAGGGGGCAATACAGATACGCAGTATTTT. This codes for CASSLRGTGGNTDTQYF.

The sample holds one count of this clone. The chain couples TRBV4-1 to TRBJ2-7; the match to TRBD1 covers 8 bases. Germline CDR1 MGHRA, CDR2 YSYEKL. The CDR3 sequence is 15 residues long. V shed 1 base, J shed 4 bases, and the junction held 6 bases outside the gene matches. The CDR3 sequence is CASSQVDRDRYEQYF. The CDR3 DNA reads TGCGCCAGCAGCCAAGTGGACAGGGATCGATACGAGCAGTACTTC.